The present TCR beta chain was sequenced within a study of identical twins. TCRdb ran MiXCR on the 5' RACE reads and lists one entry per CDR3 protein. The profile shows approximately 250,000 distinct CDR3 sequences, 6.5% of them singletons. Overall study findings and caveats: Analyses of zero insertions could, in part, be confounded by invariant MAIT and iNKT cells.

Trimming pared 0 bases from V and 2 bases from J, leaving 13 bases between. The CDR3 is 17 amino acids. The germline V gene encodes CDR1 MGHRA and CDR2 YSYEKL. Worth noting for this clonotype: Its matching antigen is unknown.

Separately, the same data were catalogued under a study of T cells expressing NK-cell markers. That paper adds: Restriction of sorting to alpha-beta TCR T cells was accomplished in several experiments using an anti-gamma-delta TCR antibody.

Sequenced input: CD8+ T cells sorted from blood. The clonotype originates from a young woman in good health. The chain links TRBV4-1 to TRBJ2-2; either TRBD1 or TRBD2 may fit D (5 bases each). CDR3 DNA sequence: TGCGCCAGCAGCCAAGATCGGGGCAGGGCAAACACCGGGGAGCTGTTTTTT. Translating it yields CASSQDRGRANTGELFF.